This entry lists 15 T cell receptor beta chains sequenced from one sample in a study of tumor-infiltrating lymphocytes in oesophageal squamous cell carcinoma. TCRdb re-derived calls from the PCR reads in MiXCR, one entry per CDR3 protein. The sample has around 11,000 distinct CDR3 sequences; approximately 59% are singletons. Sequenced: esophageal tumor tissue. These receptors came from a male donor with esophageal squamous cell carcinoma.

CDR3 residues: CASSPRTTPSTDTQYF. In DNA, the CDR3 is TGTGCCAGCAGTCCCCGGACGACCCCTAGCACAGATACGCAGTATTTT. The chain joins TRBV12-3 or TRBV12-4 to TRBJ2-3; no firm D call. This CDR3 comprises 16 residues. The V end lost 5 bases, the J end lost 0 bases, and 15 bases lay between the germline ends.

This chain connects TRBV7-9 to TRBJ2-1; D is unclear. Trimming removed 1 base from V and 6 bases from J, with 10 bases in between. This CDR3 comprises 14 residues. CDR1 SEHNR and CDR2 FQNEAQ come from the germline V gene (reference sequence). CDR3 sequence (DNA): TGTGCCAGCAGCTTAGGTTTCGGTCCCAATGAGCAGTTCTTC. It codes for CASSLGFGPNEQFF.

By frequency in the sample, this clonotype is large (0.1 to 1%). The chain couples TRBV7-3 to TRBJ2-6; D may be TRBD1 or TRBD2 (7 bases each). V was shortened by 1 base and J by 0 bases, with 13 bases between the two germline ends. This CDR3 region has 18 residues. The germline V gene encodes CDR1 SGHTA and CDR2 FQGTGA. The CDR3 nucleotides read TGTGCCAGCAGCTTAAGTGTCAGGGGGGGCTCTGGGGCCAACGTCCTGACTTTC. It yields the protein CASSLSVRGGSGANVLTF.

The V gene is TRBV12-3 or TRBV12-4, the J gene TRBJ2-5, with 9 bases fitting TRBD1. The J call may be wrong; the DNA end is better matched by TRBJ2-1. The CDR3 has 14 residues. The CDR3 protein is CASSFLQGAVEQFF. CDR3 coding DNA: TGTGCCAGCAGTTTCTTACAGGGGGCGGTTGAGCAGTTCTTC.

The CDR3 DNA sequence: TGTGCCAGCAGTTACTCCGGGACTTATGGCTACACCTTC. Amino acid sequence: CASSYSGTYGYTF. The chain joins TRBV6-6 to TRBJ2-5; weak D call: TRBD1 (5 bases). The J call may be faulty, since TRBJ1-2 better matches the DNA end. Germline V gives CDR1 MNHNY, CDR2 SVGAGI (reference sequence). The CDR3 loop spans 13 amino acids.

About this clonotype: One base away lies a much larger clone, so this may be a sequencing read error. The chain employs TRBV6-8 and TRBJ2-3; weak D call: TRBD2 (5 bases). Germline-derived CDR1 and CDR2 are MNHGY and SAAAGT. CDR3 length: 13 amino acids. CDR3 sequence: CASSYSIYNERYF. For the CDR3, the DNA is TGTGCCAGCAGTTACTCAATTTACAATGAGCGGTACTTC.

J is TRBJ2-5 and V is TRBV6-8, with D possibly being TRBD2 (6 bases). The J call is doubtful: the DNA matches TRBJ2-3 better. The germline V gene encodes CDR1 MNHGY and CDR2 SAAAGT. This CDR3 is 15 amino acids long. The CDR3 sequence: CASSYVRDLRDTQYF. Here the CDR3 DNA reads TGTGCCAGCAGTTACGTCCGGGACTTGAGGGATACGCAGTATTTT.

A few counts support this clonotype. CDR3: CASSERTDIAKNIQYF. The DNA of the CDR3 is TGTGCCAGCAGCGAACGGACAGACATAGCCAAAAACATTCAGTACTTC. The chain recombines TRBV7-9 with TRBJ2-4; D is perhaps TRBD1 (6 bases). Germline V gene sequence: CDR1 SEHNR, CDR2 FQNEAQ (reference sequence). The V end lost 5 bases, the J end lost 0 bases, and 14 bases lay between the germline ends. The CDR3 runs 16 residues.

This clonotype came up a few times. The CDR3 coding sequence is TGTGCCAGCAGCTTAGTTCGGGGATACTCCCACTCTGGGGCCAACGTCCTGACTTTC. It translates to CASSLVRGYSHSGANVLTF. The rearrangement joins TRBV7-2 to TRBJ2-6; D may be TRBD2 (5 bases). From germline, CDR1 is SGHTA and CDR2 FQGNSA. V was clipped by 1 base and J by 0 bases, with 16 bases between them. CDR3 length equals 19 residues.

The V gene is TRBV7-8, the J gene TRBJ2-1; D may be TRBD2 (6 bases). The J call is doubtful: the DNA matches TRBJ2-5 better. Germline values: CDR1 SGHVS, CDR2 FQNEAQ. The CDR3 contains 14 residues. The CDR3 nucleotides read TGTGCCAGCAGCGTCAGGCGGGATCAAGAGACCCAGTACTTC. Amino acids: CASSVRRDQETQYF.

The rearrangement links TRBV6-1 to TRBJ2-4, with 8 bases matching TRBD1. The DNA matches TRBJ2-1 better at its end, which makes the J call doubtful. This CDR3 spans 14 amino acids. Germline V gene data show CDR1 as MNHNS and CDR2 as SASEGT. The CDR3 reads CASSYGQGGGEQFF. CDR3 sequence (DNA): TGTGCCAGCAGTTACGGACAGGGCGGCGGTGAGCAGTTCTTC.

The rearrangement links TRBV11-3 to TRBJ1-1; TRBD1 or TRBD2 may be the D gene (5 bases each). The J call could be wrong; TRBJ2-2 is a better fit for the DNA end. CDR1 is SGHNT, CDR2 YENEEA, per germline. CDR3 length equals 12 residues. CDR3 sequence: CASEGSTGELFF. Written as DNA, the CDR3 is TGTGCCAGCGAGGGGAGCACCGGGGAGCTGTTTTTT.

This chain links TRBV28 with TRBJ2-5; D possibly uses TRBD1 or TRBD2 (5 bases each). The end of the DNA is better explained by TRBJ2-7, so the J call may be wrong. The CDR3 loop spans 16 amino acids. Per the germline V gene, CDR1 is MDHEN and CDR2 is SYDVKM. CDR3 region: CASSLSTGTVTYEQYF. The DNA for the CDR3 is TGTGCCAGCAGTTTGTCCACCGGGACGGTAACCTACGAGCAGTACTTC.

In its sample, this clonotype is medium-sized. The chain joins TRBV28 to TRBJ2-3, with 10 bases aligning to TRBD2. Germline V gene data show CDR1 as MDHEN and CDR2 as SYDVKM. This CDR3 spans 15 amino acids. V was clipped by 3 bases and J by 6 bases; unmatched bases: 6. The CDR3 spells CASSFGLAGVDTQYF. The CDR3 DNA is TGTGCCAGCAGTTTCGGTCTAGCGGGAGTGGATACGCAGTATTTT.

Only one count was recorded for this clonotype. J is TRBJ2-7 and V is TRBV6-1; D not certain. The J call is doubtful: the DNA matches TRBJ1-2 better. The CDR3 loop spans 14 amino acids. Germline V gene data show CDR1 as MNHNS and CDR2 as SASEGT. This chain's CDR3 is CASSPDGTAYGYTF. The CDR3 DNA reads TGTGCCAGCAGTCCGGACGGCACGGCCTATGGCTACACCTTC.